This T cell receptor beta chain came from a study of CD8+ T cells in alopecia areata. Worth noting for this clone: As yet, its antigen is unknown.

Treatment indicated: oral pan-JAK inhibitor, 5-10 mg twice daily. The germline CDR1 and CDR2 sequences are SGHNT and YENEEA. The CDR3 is 16 amino acids. Trimming removed 1 base from V and 4 bases from J, with 15 bases in between. Overall study results and limits: Amid tofacitinib therapy, many expanded lesional clones stayed present in scalp and blood. Scalp clonality decreased significantly with tofacitinib, and so did expanded CD8+ clones among the top 100.

Extracted RNA was reverse transcribed, and the resulting cDNA served as sequencing template. The method was immunoSEQ multiplex PCR; TCRdb's version includes in-frame clones alone and lacks a portion of them. The sample has 110,000 or so clones; less than 60% are singletons. This clonotype originated in a human donor with alopecia areata. V usage is TRBV11-3 and J usage is TRBJ2-3; D unresolved. Material: CD4+ T cells sorted from blood, obtained at week 24, from a patient treated with tofacitinib. The DNA for the CDR3 is TGTGCCAGCAGCTTAGGTGGGGTAGAATACGCAGATACGCAGTATTTT. Amino acid sequence: CASSLGGVEYADTQYF.